Following are 4 T cell receptor beta chains from one sample sequenced in a study of cytomegalovirus exposure and HLA in healthy donors. Researchers ran the PCR with 60 Vbeta and 13 Jbeta primers. TCRdb keeps only in-frame clones here, not all; method: immunoSEQ multiplex PCR. The sample has 150,000 to 160,000 clones; approximately 80% are singletons. The specimen sequenced was PBMCs. These receptors originate from a woman between 40 and 55 years old in good health and CMV-seropositive.

The V call is TRBV19, the J call TRBJ1-4; D not certain. V was shortened by 5 bases and J by 7 bases, with 17 bases between the two germline ends. Germline loops: CDR1 LNHDA, CDR2 SQIVND (reference sequence). The CDR3 is made up of 15 amino acids. The CDR3 region has the DNA TGTGCCAGTAGTCAAGACGGACTGGGAGGTGAAAAACTGTTTTTT. This translates into CASSQDGLGGEKLFF.

V usage is TRBV14 and J usage is TRBJ1-1, with D uncertain. The germline V gene has CDR1 SGHDN and CDR2 FVKESK. V was pared by 0 bases and J by 7 bases, with 6 bases between. The length of the CDR3 is 12 residues. The CDR3 loop is CASSQDAIEAFF. The CDR3 bases are TGTGCCAGCAGCCAAGATGCTATTGAAGCTTTCTTT.

The rearrangement joins TRBV28 to TRBJ1-2; tentative D call: TRBD1 (5 bases). Germline lookup yields CDR1 MDHEN and CDR2 SYDVKM. Deletions cut 10 bases from V and 8 bases from J, with 14 bases between. The CDR3 is made up of 11 amino acids. The CDR3 loop reads CATKGDGGYTF. Written as DNA, the CDR3 is TGTGCCACCAAAGGGGATGGAGGCTACACCTTC.

V and J are TRBV27 and TRBJ1-6; unclear D gene. V lost 6 bases to trimming and J lost 2 bases, with 14 bases between them. CDR3 length equals 16 residues. CDR1 is MNHEY and CDR2 is SMNVEV in the germline V gene (reference sequence). The CDR3 here is CASSEETGAYNSPLHF. DNA of the CDR3: TGTGCCAGCAGCGAAGAGACCGGGGCCTATAATTCACCCCTCCACTTT.